Described below is a single T cell receptor beta chain sequence and its context. The antigen this receptor binds is unknown. Base qualities are not provided; no much larger clone lies one nucleotide away. The record originates from a study of T-cell reconstitution after alpha-beta-depleted transplantation in children (dated by TCRdb to about 2016). Looking at the study overall: The study quantitatively tracked T-cell immune reconstitution after TCRalphabeta/CD19-depleted allogeneic hematopoietic cell transplantation in children using TCR repertoire profiling.

The label giving this sample's treatment or condition can be read as: allogeneic hematopoietic cell transplantation with graft depleted of TCRalphabeta T cells and CD19 B cells. Transplant recipients were children who received TCRalphabeta/CD19-depleted allogeneic hematopoietic cell grafts. Library construction relied on PCR. Instrument used: Illumina HiSeq 2500. Molecular barcoding was employed in the preparation of TCR libraries, with unique molecular identifiers being used to normalize TCRbeta repertoire quantification. TCRdb's own reprocessing of the public reads used fastp at Q25 and MiXCR and kept productive beta chains. Identical CDR3 protein sequences are pooled into one entry, listed with their most common genes and DNA. The sample table shows about 580,000 distinct CDR3 sequences, and under 25% are seen once. Over 12% of the sample rests with the top ten. The investigation overall reported the following: The frequencies of hyperexpanded clones fell over the following months, and after one year, T-cell counts and TCRbeta diversity were mostly attributed to newly produced T cells. The apparently early recovery of alphabetaT-cell counts about two months after transplant reportedly depended on only several hundred rapidly expanded clones that came from non-depleted graft cells. In some patients, high TCRbeta diversity at day 60 was attributed to recipient T cells and intrathymic progenitors that had survived conditioning.

The germline V gene sets CDR1 to LGHNA and CDR2 to YSLEER. The junction shows trimming of 0 bases on V and 2 bases on J, plus 8 bases between the germline ends. CDR3 length: 14 amino acids, cysteine to phenylalanine. Only the CDR3 region is kept as DNA, spanning 42 bases read in frame from base 1. The chain employs TRBV4-3 and TRBJ2-7; perhaps TRBD2 is the D gene, with 5 bases matching. The source of this sequence is a boy younger than two who had a stem cell transplant for acute myeloid leukemia, so the T cells may come from the graft donor. The starting material was PBMCs, mostly from graft donor cells, obtained 360 days after TCRalphabeta/CD19-depleted stem cell transplant. CDR3 protein: CASSQEEGAYEQYF. The sequenced DNA is TGCGCCAGCAGCCAAGAAGAGGGCGCCTACGAGCAGTACTTC.